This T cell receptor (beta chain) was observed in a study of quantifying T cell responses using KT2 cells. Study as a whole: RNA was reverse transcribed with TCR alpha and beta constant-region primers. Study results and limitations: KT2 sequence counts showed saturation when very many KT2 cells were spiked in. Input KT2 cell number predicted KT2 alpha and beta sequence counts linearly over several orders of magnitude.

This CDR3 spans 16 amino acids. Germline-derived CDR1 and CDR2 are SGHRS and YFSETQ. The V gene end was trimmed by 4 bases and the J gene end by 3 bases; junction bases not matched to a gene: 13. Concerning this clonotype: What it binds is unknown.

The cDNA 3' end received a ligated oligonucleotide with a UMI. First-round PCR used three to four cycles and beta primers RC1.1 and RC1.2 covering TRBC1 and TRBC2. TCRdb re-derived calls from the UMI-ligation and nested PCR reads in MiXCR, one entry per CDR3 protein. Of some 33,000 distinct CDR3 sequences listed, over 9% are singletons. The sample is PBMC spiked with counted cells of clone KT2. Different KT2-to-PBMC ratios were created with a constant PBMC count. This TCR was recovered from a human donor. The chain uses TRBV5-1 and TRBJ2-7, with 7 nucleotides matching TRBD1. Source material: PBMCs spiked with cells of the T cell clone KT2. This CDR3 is CASSPLTGPTYYEQYF. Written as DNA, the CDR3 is TGCGCCAGCAGCCCCCTGACAGGGCCGACCTACTACGAGCAGTACTTC.